This T cell receptor (beta chain) was documented in a study of blood T cells in healthy people across ages. Study-wide results and caveats: Older age went with lower TCR beta diversity per million T cells, in a roughly linear way. When set beside aged donors, long-lived donors presented more naive CD4+ cells and higher diversity.

Remarks on this clonotype: What it binds is unknown.

Each sample provided at least 5 micrograms of extracted total RNA. Primers used in a second PCR of roughly 7 to 12 cycles were a sample-barcoded 5' primer and a J-beta primer mix. TCRdb re-analysed the 5' RACE reads in MiXCR, keeping a single row per CDR3 protein. This sample has approximately 1.5 million distinct CDR3 sequences, with approximately 43% found just once. The sequence was collected from a woman between 18 and 30 years old in good health. Source material: blood.

The CDR3 nucleotides read TGTGCCAGCAGTGTTAGGCAGGAGGTTAATTCACCCCTCCACTTT. Its translation is CASSVRQEVNSPLHF. The chain recombines TRBV2 with TRBJ1-6, with D uncertain. V lost 4 bases, J lost 6 bases, and 13 bases lay in between. CDR3 size: 15 residues. The V gene's germline CDR1 is SNHLY and CDR2 FYNNEI.